This T cell receptor beta chain was observed in a study of CD8 T cells in Susac syndrome. Trimming cost V 5 bases and J 0 bases, with 20 bases left between them. This CDR3 spans 17 amino acids. Random-hexamer reverse transcription was applied to roughly 0.5 to 1 ug RNA. The authors amplified TCR beta CDR3 across 54 Vbeta and 13 Jbeta using immunoSEQ multiplex PCR. TCRdb independently ran MiXCR on the immunoSEQ multiplex PCR reads; one entry per CDR3 protein. This repertoire shows about 180,000 distinct CDR3 sequences, under 97% found once; its top ten account for 0.093%. CD8+ and CD4+ T cells from blood underwent TCR beta sequencing. Each multiple sclerosis control was a treatment-naive patient with relapsing-remitting disease that was either stable or active. Negative magnetic isolation gave CD8+ and CD4+ cells; FACS enriched CD8+ TEMRA.

The sample consisted of CD4+ T cells from PBMCs. This sequence joins TRBV12-3 or TRBV12-4 and TRBJ2-7; D perhaps matches TRBD1 (6 bases). The origin of this receptor is a human donor with multiple sclerosis. CDR3 protein: CASSLNLGGRGSYEQYF. As DNA, the CDR3 is TGTGCCAGCAGTCTCAATTTAGGGGGAAGAGGCTCCTACGAGCAGTACTTC.